Sequencing of this T cell receptor beta chain was carried out in a study of CXCR3-negative and CXCR3-positive naive CD8 T cells. The CDR3 is made up of 14 amino acids. The V gene's germline CDR1 is WSHSY and CDR2 SAAADI. 5' RACE that incorporated UMI labels was used to prepare the TRB cDNA libraries. No DNA is given; TCRdb re-called the 5' RACE reads and lists each CDR3 protein once. The sample holds some 110,000 distinct CDR3 sequences. Triplicates of 300,000 or so cells were sorted from each CD8+ T cell subset. General study findings and limits: CXCR3-expressing naive cells carried TRB CDR3s more hydrophobic than those of CXCR3-negative naive cells. The study found comparably high diversity in both naive subsets and much lower diversity in memory CD8+ cells.

For this clonotype: No antigen is known for it.

The rearrangement uses TRBV10-2 and TRBJ2-1; as DNA is missing, the TRBD1 call by TCRdb cannot be tested. This clonotype was obtained from a human donor in good health. Some clones in this sample may be carry-over from other donors' samples. Sequencing was performed on naive CXCR3+ CD8+ T cells from blood. Subset in this sample: CD45RO-CCR7+CD27+CD95- naive CD8+ T cells expressing CXCR3 (TNR3+). CDR3 amino acids: CASRGGGGLNEQFF.